This entry lists 28 T cell receptor beta chains sequenced from one sample in a study of glioma-infiltrating T cells. TCR alpha and beta CDR3 regions were amplified from RNA using iRepertoire nested multiplex PCR. TCRdb re-called the multiplex PCR reads through MiXCR, storing one row per CDR3 protein. The sample yields around 180,000 distinct CDR3 sequences, 43% seen once. Material for sequencing was glioma tissue, nonneoplastic brain tissue, or PBMCs (not recorded which). All receptors come from a human donor with low-grade glioma or glioblastoma, undergoing nonglioma brain surgery, or in good health (not recorded which).

Concerning this clonotype: It may be a read error: a sequence one base away is much more abundant. This chain links TRBV28 with TRBJ1-5; D gene uncertain. The germline V gene has CDR1 MDHEN and CDR2 SYDVKM. V dropped 11 bases and J dropped 4 bases, with 12 bases sitting between them. CDR3 length equals 12 residues. CDR3 DNA sequence: TGTGCCGGTTGGGAGGGTAATCAGCCCCAGCATTTT. Its protein product is CAGWEGNQPQHF.

This clonotype has ten or more counts. The gene calls are TRBV14 and TRBJ1-1, with a tentative D call TRBD1 (5 bases). The CDR3 has 15 residues. The germline V and J ends were trimmed by 1 base and 2 bases, with 11 bases remaining between them. Germline V lookup: CDR1 SGHDN, CDR2 FVKESK. As DNA, the CDR3 is TGTGCCAGCAGCCAAGCGGGACCAATAAACACTGAAGCTTTCTTT. It codes for CASSQAGPINTEAFF.

To note about this clonotype: A much larger clone is a single base away; this may be a read error. J is TRBJ2-1 and V is TRBV20-1; 8 bases match TRBD2. This CDR3 is built from 16 residues. J lost 7 bases, V lost 0 bases, and 11 bases had no gene match. Germline V gene sequence: CDR1 DFQATT, CDR2 SNEGSKA (reference sequence). CDR3 in amino acids: CSARELLAGSINEQFF. The CDR3 DNA is TGCAGTGCTAGAGAACTTCTAGCGGGCTCCATAAATGAGCAGTTCTTC.

The chain couples TRBV25-1 to TRBJ2-7; D not certain. The germline V and J ends were trimmed by 3 bases and 3 bases, with 9 bases remaining between them. CDR3 length equals 13 residues. Germline V gene data show CDR1 as MGHDK and CDR2 as SYGVNS. DNA of the CDR3: TGTGCCAGCAGTGAGTCAGGATTCTACGAGCAGTACTTC. Encoded protein: CASSESGFYEQYF.

This clonotype was detected only a few times. A read error is possible here, since a much larger clone lies one base away. The chain employs TRBV29-1 and TRBJ1-2; no reliable D call. The CDR3 runs to 12 residues. CDR1 is SQVTM and CDR2 is ANQGSEA in the germline V gene. This chain's CDR3 is CSVQDHSYVYTF. The CDR3 DNA reads as TGCAGCGTTCAAGACCATTCGTATGTCTACACCTTC.

Comment on this clonotype: This sequence may be a read error, since a much larger clone differs from it by one base. The genes are TRBV5-4 and TRBJ1-1; D call uncertain. The CDR3 sequence is 13 residues long. Germline lookup yields CDR1 SGHNT and CDR2 YYREEE (reference sequence). In DNA form, the CDR3 reads TGTGCCAGCAGCTATAACACAAACATTGAAGCTTTCTTT. It is translated as CASSYNTNIEAFF.

This rearrangement joins TRBV2 to TRBJ2-3, with D uncertain. This CDR3 region has 13 residues. Trimming took 1 base from V and 3 from J, leaving 5 bases between them. Germline assignment: CDR1 SNHLY and CDR2 FYNNEI. The CDR3 DNA reads TGTGCCAGCAGTGAAGAGGGAACAGATACGCAGTATTTT. Translating it yields CASSEEGTDTQYF.

This clonotype was detected only a few times. J is TRBJ2-7 and V is TRBV11-2; 14 bases map to TRBD2. V lost 5 bases, J lost 4 bases, and 10 bases stayed unmatched. CDR3 length: 17 amino acids. Germline-derived CDR1 and CDR2 are SGHAT and FQNNGV. The CDR3: CASSPGLAGVLTYEQYF. CDR3 DNA sequence: TGTGCCAGCAGCCCGGGACTAGCGGGAGTACTTACTTACGAGCAGTACTTC. Full variable domain (rest looked up from reference TRBV11-2 and TRBJ2-7): EAGVAQSPRYKIIEKRQSVAFWCNPISGHATLYWYQQILGQGPKLLIQFQNNGVVDDSQLPKDRFSAERLKGVDSTLKIQPAKLEDSAVYLCASSPGLAGVLTYEQYFGPGTRLTVT.

There are many counts of this clonotype. V gene TRBV20-1 combines with J gene TRBJ1-1; perhaps TRBD1 as D (5 bases). V was pared by 2 bases and J by 1 base, with 11 bases between. This CDR3 comprises 14 residues. Germline CDR1 DFQATT, CDR2 SNEGSKA (reference sequence). CDR3 nucleotide sequence: TGCAGTGCTAGAATGGGGGGATGGAACACTGAAGCTTTCTTT. It yields the protein CSARMGGWNTEAFF.

This clonotype was seen many times. CDR3 DNA sequence: TGTGCCAGCAGCCCGGAGGTCAGGCGGACAGATACGCAGTATTTT. Its protein product is CASSPEVRRTDTQYF. This chain uses TRBV4-2 with TRBJ2-3; D might be TRBD2 (5 bases). Germline V gene data show CDR1 as LGHNA and CDR2 as YNFKEQ. The CDR3 is made up of 15 amino acids. V was cut by 4 bases and J by 3 bases, with 14 bases left in between.

This clonotype was detected a few times. The CDR3 is CASSLQRGLGYTQYF. CDR3 sequence (DNA): TGTGCCAGCAGCTTACAGCGGGGTCTCGGGTATACGCAGTATTTT. The J gene is TRBJ2-3, the V gene TRBV7-2; 7 nucleotides align to TRBD2. The CDR3 totals 15 residues. Germline loops: CDR1 SGHTA, CDR2 FQGNSA. With 2 bases clipped from V and 7 bases from J, the junction kept 9 bases outside the gene matches.

This clonotype was seen more than once but under ten times. The V call is TRBV7-9, the J call TRBJ2-1; a weak D match, TRBD2 (5 bases). Per the germline V gene, CDR1 is SEHNR and CDR2 is FQNEAQ (reference sequence). The CDR3 has 12 amino acids. The V gene lost 5 bases and the J gene lost 7 bases, with 9 bases spanning the gap. CDR3 DNA sequence: TGTGCCAGCAGCCGGACTGTTAATGAGCAGTTCTTC. It is translated as CASSRTVNEQFF.

With regard to this clonotype: Given a much more abundant clone one base away, this may be a read error. The chain links TRBV27 to TRBJ2-7; weak D call: TRBD2 (6 bases). Germline V gene sequence: CDR1 MNHEY, CDR2 SMNVEV (reference sequence). CDR3 length: 16 amino acids. Written as DNA, the CDR3 is TGTGCCAGAAGTTCCGGAGACGCGGGGAACTCCTACGAGCAGTACTTC. Protein sequence: CARSSGDAGNSYEQYF.

This clonotype showed up many times. The gene calls are TRBV6-1 and TRBJ1-2, with 7 positions matching TRBD1. Germline V CDR1 and CDR2: MNHNS, SASEGT. The CDR3 runs 12 residues. The V segment lost 6 bases and the J segment 9 bases; nucleotides outside the gene matches: 7. The CDR3 DNA sequence: TGTGCCAGCAGAGGGTGGGACAGAAGCTACACCTTC. This gives the protein CASRGWDRSYTF.

This clonotype has a count of ten or more. This chain links TRBV20-1 with TRBJ2-1, with 13 bases lining up with TRBD2. Trimming cost V 5 bases and J 5 bases; bases outside gene matches: 15. Germline assignment: CDR1 DFQATT and CDR2 SNEGSKA (reference sequence). This CDR3 region has 18 residues. The CDR3 DNA follows: TGCAGTGCTTGGACTAGCGGGAGTTCTCTAAGGGGTAACAATGAGCAGTTCTTC. Translation gives CSAWTSGSSLRGNNEQFF.

In regard to this clonotype: A much bigger clone sits one base away, suggesting this may be a read error. The chain employs TRBV12-3 or TRBV12-4 and TRBJ1-3; D gene uncertain. The V end was cut by 7 bases, the J end by 4 bases, with 11 bases between. The CDR3 is 13 amino acids. CDR3 in amino acids: CASTGSGGNTIYF. Here the CDR3 DNA reads TGTGCCAGCACCGGGAGCGGAGGAAACACCATATATTTT.

CDR3 in amino acids: CASSQYSRLAGREQYF. The DNA for the CDR3 is TGTGCCAGCAGCCAATATAGTCGGCTAGCGGGTCGCGAGCAGTACTTC. The chain couples TRBV4-2 to TRBJ2-7; the match to TRBD2 covers 8 bases. Germline V lookup: CDR1 LGHNA, CDR2 YNFKEQ. The V segment lost 2 bases and the J segment 6 bases; nucleotides outside the gene matches: 12. This CDR3 contains 16 residues.

This clonotype was seen at least ten times. The rearrangement links TRBV10-3 to TRBJ1-1, with a possible D match to TRBD1 (5 bases). This CDR3 has 14 amino acids. In germline, CDR1 is ENHRY, CDR2 SYGVKD. V gave up 0 bases and J gave up 3 bases, with 8 bases separating them. The CDR3 protein is CAISESKGDTEAFF. CDR3 nucleotide sequence: TGTGCCATCAGTGAGTCTAAAGGGGACACTGAAGCTTTCTTT.

The sample holds many counts of this clonotype. V usage is TRBV28 and J usage is TRBJ2-7, with D perhaps TRBD2 (5 bases). The V gene lost 7 bases and the J gene lost 2 bases, with 18 bases spanning the gap. The CDR3 is 15 amino acids. CDR1 is MDHEN, CDR2 SYDVKM, per germline. The CDR3 nucleotides are TGTGCCAGCACCTCACCCCCCCTCGGGGCCTACGAGCAGTACTTC. Its translation: CASTSPPLGAYEQYF.

About this clonotype: A much larger clone lies a single base off, so this may be a read error. This sequence joins TRBV28 and TRBJ2-3; a possible D gene is TRBD2 (6 bases). Trimming pared 6 bases from V and 5 bases from J, leaving 12 bases between. This CDR3 is built from 13 residues. The germline V gene has CDR1 MDHEN and CDR2 SYDVKM. The CDR3 reads CASRRDFLDTQYF. CDR3 coding DNA: TGTGCCAGCAGAAGGGACTTCTTAGATACGCAGTATTTT.

This clonotype came up many times. The V and J genes are TRBV28 and TRBJ2-1; D is possibly TRBD2 (5 bases). Germline loops: CDR1 MDHEN, CDR2 SYDVKM. The CDR3 consists of 14 residues. Deletions cut 7 bases from V and 2 bases from J, with 12 bases between. CDR3 protein: CASNSPGTYNEQFF. The CDR3 coding sequence is TGTGCCAGCAACTCACCCGGGACCTACAATGAGCAGTTCTTC.

As to this clonotype: A much larger clone lies a single base off, so this may be a read error. J is TRBJ2-3 and V is TRBV14; tentative D call: TRBD1 (6 bases). Germline V lookup: CDR1 SGHDN, CDR2 FVKESK. Trimming removed 2 bases from V and 7 bases from J, with 19 bases in between. CDR3 length: 16 residues. CDR3 DNA sequence: TGTGCCAGCAGCCAAATAGGGACATGGTTGACCCATACGCAGTATTTT. It translates to CASSQIGTWLTHTQYF.

As for this clonotype: A single base separates this from a much larger clone, so it may be a read error. The chain carries TRBV20-1 and TRBJ1-4; no firm D call. In germline, CDR1 is DFQATT, CDR2 SNEGSKA (reference sequence). This CDR3 is 12 amino acids long. This chain's CDR3 is CSARIGNEKPFF. Written as DNA, the CDR3 is TGCAGTGCTAGAATAGGAAATGAAAAACCGTTTTTT.

This clonotype was counted a few times. CDR3 sequence: CASSRLSDSMNTEAFF. As DNA, the CDR3 is TGTGCCAGCTCGCGACTATCGGACAGCATGAACACTGAAGCTTTCTTT. The genes are TRBV18 and TRBJ1-1; tentative D call: TRBD1 (6 bases). CDR1 and CDR2 from the germline V gene are KGHSH and LQKENI. V was clipped by 6 bases and J by 0 bases, with 17 bases between them. There are 16 residues in the CDR3.

This clonotype appeared once. A much larger clone lies a single base off, so this may be a read error. The J gene is TRBJ2-1, the V gene TRBV20-1, with D unclear. Germline CDR1 and CDR2: DFQATT and SNEGSKA (reference sequence). Between the trimmed V and J ends, which lost 5 bases and 5 bases, there was a span of 16 bases. The CDR3 has 14 residues. The CDR3 DNA reads TGCAGTGCTCTTAGCCCCCGACTGGACAATGAGCAGTTCTTC. Its translation is CSALSPRLDNEQFF.

At least ten counts were recorded for this clonotype. V gene TRBV28 combines with J gene TRBJ2-1; a possible D gene is TRBD2 (5 bases). V shed 3 bases and J shed 2 bases, with 8 bases lying between them. This CDR3 is 14 amino acids long. CDR1 and CDR2 (germline): MDHEN, SYDVKM. The CDR3 sequence is CASSLSGPYNEQFF. The DNA for the CDR3 is TGTGCCAGCAGTTTGAGCGGCCCCTACAATGAGCAGTTCTTC.

This clonotype was seen at least ten times. The CDR3 protein is CATSGPPTGIQQYF. The CDR3 DNA reads TGTGCCACCAGTGGACCCCCGACCGGAATTCAGCAGTACTTC. The V call is TRBV24-1, the J call TRBJ2-7; D uncertain. The CDR3 runs 14 residues. The germline gives CDR1 KGHDR, CDR2 SFDVKD. The V and J ends lost 5 bases and 8 bases respectively, with 18 bases between them.

The chain joins TRBV4-1 to TRBJ2-5; 13 bases match TRBD2. CDR1 MGHRA and CDR2 YSYEKL come from the germline V gene. The CDR3 covers 16 residues. J gave up 4 bases and V 4 bases, and 6 bases lay outside the gene matches. CDR3 coding DNA: TGCGCCAGCAGCCTGGGGACTAGCGGGATTTCAGAGACCCAGTACTTC. Protein product: CASSLGTSGISETQYF.